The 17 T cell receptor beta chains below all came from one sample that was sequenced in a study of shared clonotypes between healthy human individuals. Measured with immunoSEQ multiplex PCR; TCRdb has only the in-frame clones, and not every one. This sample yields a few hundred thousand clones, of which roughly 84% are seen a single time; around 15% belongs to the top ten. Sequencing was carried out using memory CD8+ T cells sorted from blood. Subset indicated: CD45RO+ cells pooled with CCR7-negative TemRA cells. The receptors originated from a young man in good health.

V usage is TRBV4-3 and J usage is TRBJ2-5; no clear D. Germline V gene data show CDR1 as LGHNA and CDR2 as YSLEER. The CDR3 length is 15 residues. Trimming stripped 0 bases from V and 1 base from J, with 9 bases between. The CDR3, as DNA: TGCGCCAGCAGCCAAGATAAGCGCGCCCAAGAGACCCAGTACTTC. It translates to CASSQDKRAQETQYF.

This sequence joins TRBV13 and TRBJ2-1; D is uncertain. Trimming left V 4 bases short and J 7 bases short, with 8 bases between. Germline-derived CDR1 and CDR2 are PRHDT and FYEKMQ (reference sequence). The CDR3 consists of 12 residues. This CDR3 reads CASSYETNEQFF. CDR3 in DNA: TGTGCCAGCAGCTACGAGACTAATGAGCAGTTCTTC.

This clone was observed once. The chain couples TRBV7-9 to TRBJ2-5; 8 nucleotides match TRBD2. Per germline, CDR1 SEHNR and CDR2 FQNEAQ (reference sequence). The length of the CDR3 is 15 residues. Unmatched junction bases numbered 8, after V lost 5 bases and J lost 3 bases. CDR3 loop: CASSPQREYEETQYF. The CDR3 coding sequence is TGTGCCAGCAGCCCACAGCGGGAGTATGAAGAGACCCAGTACTTC.

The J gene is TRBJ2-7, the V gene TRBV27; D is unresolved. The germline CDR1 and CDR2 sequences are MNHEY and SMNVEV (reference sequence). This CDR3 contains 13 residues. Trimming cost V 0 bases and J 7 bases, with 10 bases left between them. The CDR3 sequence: CASSLSRPAEQYF. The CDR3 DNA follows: TGTGCCAGCAGTTTATCCCGCCCTGCGGAGCAGTACTTC.

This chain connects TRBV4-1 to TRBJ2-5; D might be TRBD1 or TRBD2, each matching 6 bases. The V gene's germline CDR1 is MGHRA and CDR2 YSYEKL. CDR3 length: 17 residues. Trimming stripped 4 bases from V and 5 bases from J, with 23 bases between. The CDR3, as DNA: TGCGCCAGCAGCCGGACAAACGGGGGCAGAGGGGAGGAGACCCAGTACTTC. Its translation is CASSRTNGGRGEETQYF.

CDR3: CASSQSGSYNYEQYF. CDR3 DNA: TGTGCCAGCAGCCAATCCGGTTCTTACAACTACGAGCAGTACTTC. The chain links TRBV16 to TRBJ2-7, with no clear D. This CDR3 contains 15 residues. Germline loops: CDR1 KGHSY, CDR2 FQNENV. V dropped 0 bases and J dropped 3 bases, with 12 bases sitting between them.

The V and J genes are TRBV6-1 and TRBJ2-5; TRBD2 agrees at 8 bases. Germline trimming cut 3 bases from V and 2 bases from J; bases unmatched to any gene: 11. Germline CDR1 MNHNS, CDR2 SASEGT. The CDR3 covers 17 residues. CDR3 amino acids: CASSDGAASGPQETQYF. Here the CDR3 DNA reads TGTGCCAGCAGTGATGGGGCGGCTAGCGGGCCTCAAGAGACCCAGTACTTC.

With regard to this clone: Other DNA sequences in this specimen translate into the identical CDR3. The CDR3 DNA reads as TGTGCCAGCAGCTTAGCGGGCAGCTACGAGCAGTACTTC. Translated, it gives CASSLAGSYEQYF. The rearrangement links TRBV7-9 to TRBJ2-7, with unresolved D. The CDR3 length is 13 residues. Germline lookup yields CDR1 SEHNR and CDR2 FQNEAQ (reference sequence). Trimming removed 0 bases at V and 3 bases at J, with 6 bases between.

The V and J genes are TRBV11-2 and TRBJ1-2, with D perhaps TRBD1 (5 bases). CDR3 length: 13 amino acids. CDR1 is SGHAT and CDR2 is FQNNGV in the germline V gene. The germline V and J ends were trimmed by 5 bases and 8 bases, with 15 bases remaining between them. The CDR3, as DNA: TGTGCCAGCAGCCTGTCAGGGATGGTGGGCTACACCTTC. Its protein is CASSLSGMVGYTF.

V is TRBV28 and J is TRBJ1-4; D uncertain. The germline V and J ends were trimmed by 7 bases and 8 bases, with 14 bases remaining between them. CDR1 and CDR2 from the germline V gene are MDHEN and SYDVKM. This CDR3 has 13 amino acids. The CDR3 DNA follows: TGTGCCAGCATCGGCGGGCGGCACGAAAAACTGTTTTTT. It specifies CASIGGRHEKLFF.

The CDR3 loop is CASSFIVTGLNTEAFF. In DNA form, the CDR3 reads TGTGCCAGCAGCTTCATAGTTACAGGCCTGAACACTGAAGCTTTCTTT. The chain joins TRBV7-9 to TRBJ1-1; TRBD1 is a possible D gene (5 bases). Trimming cost V 3 bases and J 0 bases, with 14 bases left between them. This CDR3 has 16 residues. The germline V gene has CDR1 SEHNR and CDR2 FQNEAQ (reference sequence).

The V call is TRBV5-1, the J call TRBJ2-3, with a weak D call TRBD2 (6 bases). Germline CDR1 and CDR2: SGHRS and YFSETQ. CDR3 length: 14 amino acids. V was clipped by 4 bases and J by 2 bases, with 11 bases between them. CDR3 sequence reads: CASSGWRVTDTQYF. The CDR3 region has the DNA TGCGCCAGCAGCGGGTGGAGGGTCACAGATACGCAGTATTTT.

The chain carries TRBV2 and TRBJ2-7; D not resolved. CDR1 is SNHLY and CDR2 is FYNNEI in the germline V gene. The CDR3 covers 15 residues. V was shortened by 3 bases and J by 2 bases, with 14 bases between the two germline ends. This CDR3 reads CASSESTLDPYEQYF. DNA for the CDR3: TGTGCCAGCAGTGAGTCGACTCTTGATCCCTACGAGCAGTACTTC.

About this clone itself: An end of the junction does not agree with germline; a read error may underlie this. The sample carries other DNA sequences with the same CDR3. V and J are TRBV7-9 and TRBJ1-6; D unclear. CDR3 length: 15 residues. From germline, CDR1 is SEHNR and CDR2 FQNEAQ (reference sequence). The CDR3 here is CASSLYSSTNSPLHF. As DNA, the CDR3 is TGTGCCAGCAGCTTATACAGCTCGACGAATTCACCCCTCCACTTC.

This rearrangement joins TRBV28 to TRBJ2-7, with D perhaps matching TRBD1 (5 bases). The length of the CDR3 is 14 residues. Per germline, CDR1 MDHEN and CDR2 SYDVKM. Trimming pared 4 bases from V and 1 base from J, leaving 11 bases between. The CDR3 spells CASSYRIPSYEQYF. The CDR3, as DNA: TGTGCCAGCAGTTACAGGATACCTTCCTACGAGCAGTACTTC.

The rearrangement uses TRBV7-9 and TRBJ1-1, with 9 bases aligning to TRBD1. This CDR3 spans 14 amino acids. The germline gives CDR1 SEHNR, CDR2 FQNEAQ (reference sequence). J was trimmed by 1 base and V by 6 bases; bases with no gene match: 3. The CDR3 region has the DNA TGTGCCAGCAGGGACAGGGGCAGGAACACTGAAGCTTTCTTT. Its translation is CASRDRGRNTEAFF.

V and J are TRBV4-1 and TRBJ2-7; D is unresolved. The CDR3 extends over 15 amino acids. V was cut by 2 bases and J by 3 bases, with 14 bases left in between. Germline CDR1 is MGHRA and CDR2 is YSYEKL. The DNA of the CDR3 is TGCGCCAGCAGCCAAATAGAAGACCCGGGCTACGAGCAGTACTTC. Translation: CASSQIEDPGYEQYF.